This T cell receptor (beta chain) comes out of a study of blood T cells in healthy people across ages. A remark on this clonotype: Its target is unknown.

At least 7 million PBMCs were isolated per sample. The germline V gene encodes CDR1 MNHEY and CDR2 SMNVEV (reference sequence). The CDR3 has 14 amino acids. V was shortened by 6 bases and J by 6 bases, with 17 bases between the two germline ends. PCR was performed a second time for roughly 7 to 12 cycles using a sample-barcoded 5' primer and a J-beta primer mix. Using its own MiXCR run on the 5' RACE reads, TCRdb lists one record per CDR3 protein. The table lists 540,000 or so distinct CDR3 sequences, roughly 28% of them singletons. Study conclusions and caveats: Nothing was known about donor CMV status, and this possibly confounded expanded clonotype changes. Those diversity estimates obtained from one million T cells were thought to be underestimates. Observed TCR beta diversity per million T cells went down as age went up. This fall followed a roughly linear course with age.

The sequencing sample was made of blood. The source is an older woman in good health. This rearrangement joins TRBV27 to TRBJ1-2; D uncertain. This CDR3 reads CASSQRSRTDGYTF. The CDR3 region has the DNA TGTGCCAGCAGCCAACGTTCCAGGACGGATGGCTACACCTTC.